This T cell receptor beta chain was sequenced in a study of T cells in Graves' hyperthyroidism and ophthalmopathy. Study-wide background: It was at initial diagnosis, before any treatment, that peripheral blood was collected. Points from the study as a whole: Most thyroid-expanded clonotypes above 0.001 were also found in blood.

About this clonotype itself: The antigen is not known. At one boundary the junction diverges from the germline segment, which might be a read error.

Per germline, CDR1 GTSNPN and CDR2 SVGIG (reference sequence). The CDR3 extends over 16 amino acids. Regions amplified from RNA transcripts were the TCR beta CDR3 regions. The TCR CDR3 was amplified in a first-round RT-PCR using the HTBI primer set. From the multiplex PCR reads, TCRdb called clonotypes with MiXCR, one entry per CDR3 protein. The data show some 550,000 distinct CDR3 sequences, less than 25% seen once. The PBMCs studied were ones that came from approximately 9.9 ml fresh peripheral blood. This TCR derives from a man aged 18-30 years with Graves' hyperthyroidism. Sequenced sample: blood. The rearrangement uses TRBV30 and TRBJ1-2, with TRBD1 matching 8 bases. CDR3 sequence: CAWTDRGPTGVYGCTF. The CDR3 nucleotides are TGTGCCTGGACCGACAGGGGACCCACGGGGGTCTATGGCTGCACCTTC.